Following are 26 T cell receptor beta chains from one sample sequenced in a study of blood T cell repertoires in COVID-19. Generated by immunoSEQ multiplex PCR, the TCRdb table keeps only in-frame clones and is missing some. The sample holds 60,000 to 90,000 clones; about 93% are singletons and the top ten take around 0.77%. Material for sequencing was peripheral blood. The receptors originated from a woman at least 80 years old with acute or convalescent COVID-19.

This chain uses TRBV28 with TRBJ1-1; 8 bases fit TRBD1. The CDR3 consists of 15 residues. The trim removed 3 bases at V and 1 base at J, leaving 4 bases unmatched. Germline-derived CDR1 and CDR2 are MDHEN and SYDVKM. The CDR3 region is CASSLPGGGNTEAFF. CDR3 nucleotides: TGTGCCAGCAGTTTGCCAGGGGGCGGGAACACTGAAGCTTTCTTT.

This sequence joins TRBV6-5 and TRBJ1-5; TRBD1 is a possible D gene (5 bases). This CDR3 is built from 13 residues. V was cut by 7 bases and J by 3 bases, with 10 bases left in between. Germline loops: CDR1 MNHEY, CDR2 SVGAGI. CDR3 bases: TGTGCCAGCATAGACAGCCTCAATCAGCCCCAGCATTTT. Protein sequence: CASIDSLNQPQHF.

The chain is built from TRBV7-3 and TRBJ2-3, with no clear D. V gave up 4 bases and J gave up 2 bases, with 7 bases separating them. CDR3 length equals 13 residues. The germline V gene has CDR1 SGHTA and CDR2 FQGTGA. CDR3 coding DNA: TGTGCCAGCAGCTCCCACAACACAGATACGCAGTATTTT. It translates to CASSSHNTDTQYF. The whole variable domain, filled in from reference TRBV7-3 and TRBJ2-3, reads GAGVSQTPSNKVTEKGKYVELRCDPISGHTALYWYRQSLGQGPEFLIYFQGTGAADDSGLPNDRFFAVRPEGSVSTLKIQRTERGDSAVYLCASSSHNTDTQYFGPGTRLTVL.

There are a few counts of this clone. The genes are TRBV4-1 and TRBJ1-2, with 7 bases fitting TRBD1. Losses at the gene ends were 1 base for V and 0 bases for J; bases not matched to a gene: 8. Germline V gene lookup returns CDR1 MGHRA and CDR2 YSYEKL. The CDR3 consists of 17 residues. The CDR3 loop reads CASSQGPGGGANYGYTF. The CDR3 coding sequence is TGCGCCAGCAGCCAAGGACCCGGAGGGGGCGCTAACTATGGCTACACCTTC.

CDR3 DNA: TGCGCCAGCAGCTTACAGGGGTCTTCCTTCACTGAAGCTTTCTTT. This sequence encodes CASSLQGSSFTEAFF. V and J are TRBV5-1 and TRBJ1-1; 7 positions match TRBD1. Trimming cost V 2 bases and J 4 bases; bases outside gene matches: 8. The CDR3 loop spans 15 amino acids. Germline assignment: CDR1 SGHRS and CDR2 YFSETQ.

The chain combines TRBV23-1 with TRBJ1-5; TRBD1 agrees at 12 bases. TRBV23-1 belongs to the ORF category, with a function that is uncertain. There are 18 residues in the CDR3. With 2 bases clipped from V and 4 bases from J, the junction kept 9 bases outside the gene matches. The CDR3 coding sequence is TGCGCCAGCAGTCAACCTAGGGGACAGGGGGCGAGGAATCAGCCCCAGCATTTT. Protein product: CASSQPRGQGARNQPQHF.

The rearrangement joins TRBV27 to TRBJ2-7; weak D call: TRBD2 (5 bases). Germline values: CDR1 MNHEY, CDR2 SMNVEV (reference sequence). The V and J ends lost 2 bases and 3 bases respectively, with 14 bases between them. The CDR3 covers 15 residues. In nucleotides, the CDR3 is TGTGCCAGCAGTTTAAGGCGGGCCAATGACTACGAGCAGTACTTC. It encodes CASSLRRANDYEQYF.

This chain joins TRBV27 and TRBJ2-5; TRBD1 agrees at 10 bases. In germline, CDR1 is MNHEY, CDR2 SMNVEV (reference sequence). Trimming removed 4 bases from V and 6 bases from J; junction bases left unmatched: 11. This CDR3 is built from 16 residues. The CDR3 protein is CASSSLSGQGGKTQYF. Written as DNA, the CDR3 is TGTGCCAGCAGTTCCCTATCCGGACAGGGGGGAAAGACCCAGTACTTC.

The count of this clone is one. This chain joins TRBV4-1 and TRBJ1-4; the match to TRBD1 covers 9 bases. Trimming at V came to 0 bases and at J to 0 bases, leaving 11 bases not matched to a gene. The CDR3 runs 20 residues. The germline V gene has CDR1 MGHRA and CDR2 YSYEKL. The CDR3, as DNA: TGCGCCAGCAGCCAAGATCACGGACAGGGGTCCCTTCCAACTAATGAAAAACTGTTTTTT. It specifies CASSQDHGQGSLPTNEKLFF.

The rearrangement uses TRBV11-2 and TRBJ1-1; no reliable D call. The CDR3 is made up of 17 amino acids. V lost 0 bases, J lost 8 bases, and 22 bases lay in between. Germline loops: CDR1 SGHAT, CDR2 FQNNGV. CDR3 residues: CASSLDLVGFRAGEAFF. CDR3 nucleotide sequence: TGTGCCAGCAGCTTAGATCTAGTTGGGTTCCGGGCGGGGGAAGCTTTCTTT.

The gene calls are TRBV19 and TRBJ2-5, with TRBD1 matching 7 bases. Germline V gene data show CDR1 as LNHDA and CDR2 as SQIVND (reference sequence). The CDR3 is made up of 17 amino acids. V dropped 3 bases and J dropped 2; count of bases not matched to a gene: 12. The CDR3 sequence: CASSIPRTGALQETQYF. CDR3 in DNA: TGTGCCAGTAGTATCCCTCGGACAGGAGCCCTTCAAGAGACCCAGTACTTC.

This chain uses TRBV29-1 with TRBJ1-1, with 7 nucleotides matching TRBD1. The germline CDR1 and CDR2 sequences are SQVTM and ANQGSEA. J gave up 3 bases and V 5 bases, and 6 bases lay outside the gene matches. There are 13 residues in the CDR3. CDR3 sequence (DNA): TGCAGCGTTTCGACAGGGCGGGACACTGAAGCTTTCTTT. Protein product: CSVSTGRDTEAFF.

This chain links TRBV19 with TRBJ1-1; TRBD1 is a possible D gene (6 bases). Trimming shortened V by 2 bases and J by 9 bases, and 10 bases separated the two germline ends. The CDR3 has 12 amino acids. Germline loops: CDR1 LNHDA, CDR2 SQIVND (reference sequence). The CDR3: CASSILQGKAFF. The CDR3 DNA reads TGTGCCAGTAGTATATTGCAGGGGAAAGCTTTCTTT.

This clone was seen only once. This rearrangement joins TRBV5-5 to TRBJ1-5; no definite D call. V was trimmed by 1 base and J by 1 base, leaving 9 bases between them. The CDR3 totals 15 residues. CDR1 and CDR2 (germline): SGHKS, YYEKEE (reference sequence). The CDR3 here is CASSLPGLSNQPQHF. The CDR3 DNA is TGTGCCAGCAGCTTGCCAGGTCTAAGCAATCAGCCCCAGCATTTT.

The chain combines TRBV11-2 with TRBJ1-6, with no clear D. Germline CDR1 SGHAT, CDR2 FQNNGV. Trimming shortened V by 5 bases and J by 0 bases, and 5 bases separated the two germline ends. The CDR3 has 14 residues. As DNA, the CDR3 is TGTGCCAGCAGCCTTAGCTCCTATAATTCACCCCTCCACTTT. The encoded protein is CASSLSSYNSPLHF.

The rearrangement links TRBV5-5 to TRBJ1-1, with D unresolved. Germline V gene data show CDR1 as SGHKS and CDR2 as YYEKEE (reference sequence). This CDR3 has 13 residues. V lost 4 bases and J 0 bases, leaving 7 bases between the germline ends. This CDR3 reads CASSTRLNTEAFF. CDR3 sequence (DNA): TGTGCCAGCAGCACCAGGTTGAACACTGAAGCTTTCTTT.

J is TRBJ2-5 and V is TRBV6-5; TRBD1 matches at 8 bases. CDR1 is MNHEY and CDR2 is SVGAGI in the germline V gene. Germline trimming cut 5 bases from V and 5 bases from J; bases unmatched to any gene: 7. This CDR3 is built from 14 residues. The CDR3 nucleotides are TGTGCCAGCAGTAGGGACAGGTATATGGAGACCCAGTACTTC. As protein: CASSRDRYMETQYF.

This chain uses TRBV6-6 with TRBJ1-2, with 9 bases identical to TRBD1. Germline assignment: CDR1 MNHNY and CDR2 SVGAGI (reference sequence). The CDR3 has 13 amino acids. Losses at the gene ends were 9 bases for V and 4 bases for J; bases not matched to a gene: 6. CDR3 bases: TGTGCCAGTGGTCGACAGGGGGGCTATGGCTACACCTTC. Protein: CASGRQGGYGYTF.

The chain employs TRBV29-1 and TRBJ2-3; 7 nucleotides agree with TRBD1. Germline loops: CDR1 SQVTM, CDR2 ANQGSEA. CDR3 length: 14 residues. V trimming: 6 bases; J trimming: 0 bases; junction bases outside the gene matches: 6. The chain's CDR3 is CSVATGFSTDTQYF. In DNA, the CDR3 is TGCAGCGTCGCGACAGGGTTTAGCACAGATACGCAGTATTTT.

The V gene is TRBV5-1, the J gene TRBJ1-1; 8 bases are a match to TRBD1. The CDR3 has 15 residues. V shed 2 bases and J 5 bases; nucleotides not matched to a gene: 8. Germline CDR1 and CDR2: SGHRS and YFSETQ. Here the CDR3 reads CASSFDTGGKTEAFF. CDR3 nucleotides: TGCGCCAGCAGCTTCGACACAGGGGGAAAGACTGAAGCTTTCTTT.

The chain has TRBV5-1 and TRBJ2-7; 9 positions match TRBD2. CDR1 is SGHRS, CDR2 YFSETQ, per germline. Trimming cost V 3 bases and J 7 bases; bases outside gene matches: 8. The CDR3 runs to 14 residues. The CDR3 loop is CASSSGLAMGEQYF. The CDR3 DNA reads TGCGCCAGCAGCTCGGGACTAGCCATGGGAGAGCAGTACTTC.

The V and J genes are TRBV9 and TRBJ2-1; a possible D gene is TRBD2 (5 bases). Germline assignment: CDR1 SGDLS and CDR2 YYNGEE. The CDR3 runs to 17 residues. V was cut by 0 bases and J by 3 bases, with 16 bases left in between. The CDR3 region has the DNA TGTGCCAGCAGCGTAGCTATAGTGGTGAGGGACTACAATGAGCAGTTCTTC. Protein: CASSVAIVVRDYNEQFF.

This clone was seen once. The chain employs TRBV2 and TRBJ2-3; D is possibly TRBD2 (5 bases). Germline CDR1 and CDR2: SNHLY and FYNNEI. CDR3 length: 12 residues. The ends were cut back, 6 bases at V and 6 bases at J, with 10 bases in the middle. The CDR3 nucleotides are TGTGCCAGCAGGTTAGCGCGGGATACGCAGTATTTT. Protein: CASRLARDTQYF.

This chain links TRBV9 with TRBJ1-2; the D is unclear. This CDR3 is 14 amino acids long. V was clipped by 0 bases and J by 1 base, with 7 bases between them. CDR1 is SGDLS, CDR2 YYNGEE, per germline. CDR3 in DNA: TGTGCCAGCAGCGTAGGCGGCGGTAACTATGGCTACACCTTC. Translation gives CASSVGGGNYGYTF.

The gene calls are TRBV7-8 and TRBJ1-2; D remains ambiguous. This CDR3 is 17 amino acids long. The V gene lost 1 base and the J gene lost 6 bases, with 21 bases spanning the gap. The germline CDR1 and CDR2 sequences are SGHVS and FQNEAQ. The CDR3 nucleotides are TGTGCCAGCAGCTTAGGTGTGGGCCAAGGTACCCGGAATGGCTACACCTTC. This codes for CASSLGVGQGTRNGYTF.

The chain recombines TRBV4-3 with TRBJ2-5; the match to TRBD1 covers 7 bases. This CDR3 has 14 residues. Germline loops: CDR1 LGHNA, CDR2 YSLEER. V lost 3 bases to trimming and J lost 3 bases; unmatched junction nucleotides: 4. The DNA of the CDR3 is TGCGCCAGCAGCCATACAGGGGTGGAAGAGACCCAGTACTTC. Amino acid sequence: CASSHTGVEETQYF.